These 13 T cell receptor beta chains were all obtained from the same sample, sequenced in a study of response to subunit inactivated influenza vaccine. TCRdb re-called the RT-PCR reads with MiXCR, one entry per CDR3 protein. Among roughly 790,000 distinct CDR3 sequences listed, about 20% were seen once. This material consisted of PBMCs from blood, taken around 5 days after vaccination. These receptors came from a man in his fifties or sixties who received an inactivated influenza vaccine.

The CDR3 DNA reads TGCAGTGCTAGAGGGCGGGGGGGGGTCGATACGCAGTATTTT. It yields the protein CSARGRGGVDTQYF. The chain uses TRBV20-1 and TRBJ2-3; TRBD2 matches at 9 bases. With V trimmed by 1 base and J by 6 bases, 5 bases remained unmatched. Germline V lookup: CDR1 DFQATT, CDR2 SNEGSKA (reference sequence). The CDR3 extends over 14 amino acids.

The chain uses TRBV7-9 and TRBJ2-7; D gene uncertain. Trimming took 5 bases from V and 3 from J, leaving 14 bases between them. The CDR3 has 14 residues. CDR1 SEHNR and CDR2 FQNEAQ come from the germline V gene (reference sequence). CDR3 amino acids: CASSVDRGLYEQYF. DNA of the CDR3: TGTGCCAGCAGCGTGGATCGTGGGCTCTACGAGCAGTACTTC. Together with reference TRBV7-9 and TRBJ2-7, the CDR3 gives the full variable domain: DTGVSQNPRHKITKRGQNVTFRCDPISEHNRLYWYRQTLGQGPEFLTYFQNEAQLEKSRLLSDRFSAERPKGSFSTLEIQRTEQGDSAMYLCASSVDRGLYEQYFGPGTRLTVT.

This clonotype was detected a few times. The rearrangement uses TRBV19 and TRBJ2-1, with 11 nucleotides matching TRBD2. CDR3 size: 15 residues. Germline loops: CDR1 LNHDA, CDR2 SQIVND (reference sequence). V lost 5 bases and J lost 6; bases outside the gene matches: 6. The CDR3 sequence: CASSGLAGASNEQFF. For the CDR3, the DNA is TGTGCCAGTAGTGGACTAGCGGGCGCCAGCAATGAGCAGTTCTTC. Supplemented by reference TRBV19 and TRBJ2-1, the full variable domain reads DGGITQSPKYLFRKEGQNVTLSCEQNLNHDAMYWYRQDPGQGLRLIYYSQIVNDFQKGDIAEGYSVSREKKESFPLTVTSAQKNPTAFYLCASSGLAGASNEQFFGPGTRLTVL.

This chain connects TRBV20-1 to TRBJ1-1; D not certain. The V and J ends lost 3 bases and 5 bases respectively, with 13 bases between them. There are 13 residues in the CDR3. Germline V gene data show CDR1 as DFQATT and CDR2 as SNEGSKA (reference sequence). CDR3 loop: CSASQSGYTEAFF. In nucleotides, the CDR3 is TGCAGTGCTAGCCAAAGCGGGTATACTGAAGCTTTCTTT.

This clonotype has a handful of counts. This rearrangement joins TRBV4-1 to TRBJ1-2; TRBD1 aligns across 7 bases. The V and J ends lost 0 bases and 4 bases, in that order; junction bases with no gene match: 5. CDR3 length: 15 amino acids. The germline V gene has CDR1 MGHRA and CDR2 YSYEKL. The CDR3 DNA reads TGCGCCAGCAGCCAAGACGTTAAGGGGGCCTATGGCTACACCTTC. It encodes CASSQDVKGAYGYTF.

This chain connects TRBV7-6 to TRBJ2-1; possible D gene TRBD2, 5 bases. With 5 bases removed from V and 3 bases from J, the gap between germline ends came to 8 bases. Per the germline V gene, CDR1 is SGHVS and CDR2 is FNYEAQ. The length of the CDR3 is 13 residues. For the CDR3, the DNA is TGTGCCAGCAGCCCCGGGATCTACAATGAGCAGTTCTTC. Translated: CASSPGIYNEQFF. Using reference TRBV7-6 and TRBJ2-1 for the parts outside the CDR3, the full variable domain is GAGVSQSPRYKVTKRGQDVALRCDPISGHVSLYWYRQALGQGPEFLTYFNYEAQQDKSGLPNDRFSAERPEGSISTLTIQRTEQRDSAMYRCASSPGIYNEQFFGPGTRLTVL.

J is TRBJ2-2 and V is TRBV12-3 or TRBV12-4; no firm D call. The CDR3 spans 12 residues. The V end lost 4 bases, the J end lost 5 bases, and 5 bases lay between the germline ends. The CDR3 nucleotides read TGTGCCAGCAGTTGGGCAACCGGGGAGCTGTTTTTT. Its protein product is CASSWATGELFF.

This clonotype appeared a single time. The V gene is TRBV5-1, the J gene TRBJ2-3; D not resolved. Trimming cost V 1 base and J 2 bases, with 11 bases left between them. Germline CDR1 SGHRS, CDR2 YFSETQ. This CDR3 spans 15 amino acids. This chain's CDR3 is CASSLRVGNTDTQYF. DNA of the CDR3: TGCGCCAGCAGCTTGAGGGTGGGCAACACAGATACGCAGTATTTT.

This clonotype has ten or more counts. V usage is TRBV12-3 or TRBV12-4 and J usage is TRBJ2-4; 9 bases match TRBD1. The CDR3 consists of 13 residues. Unmatched junction bases numbered 11, after V lost 5 bases and J lost 15 bases. CDR3 coding DNA: TGTGCCAGCAGTCTCGGGACAGGGTCGGTTGTGTACTTC. Amino acids: CASSLGTGSVVYF.

The V gene is TRBV27, the J gene TRBJ2-3, with D possibly being TRBD2 (6 bases). The V gene lost 0 bases and the J gene lost 1 base, with 11 bases spanning the gap. From germline, CDR1 is MNHEY and CDR2 SMNVEV (reference sequence). CDR3 size: 16 residues. The CDR3 protein is CASSLSGRKGTDTQYF. In DNA form, the CDR3 reads TGTGCCAGCAGTTTATCGGGGAGGAAGGGCACAGATACGCAGTATTTT.

This clonotype was seen a handful of times. The V gene is TRBV20-1, the J gene TRBJ1-5; D is perhaps TRBD1 (5 bases). The CDR3 spans 14 residues. Germline assignment: CDR1 DFQATT and CDR2 SNEGSKA (reference sequence). Trimming took 6 bases from V and 0 from J, leaving 12 bases between them. The CDR3 bases are TGCAGTGCGAGCAAGGGGCCTAGCAATCAGCCCCAGCATTTT. It specifies CSASKGPSNQPQHF.

The chain combines TRBV10-3 with TRBJ2-1; the match to TRBD1 covers 8 bases. Germline V gene lookup returns CDR1 ENHRY and CDR2 SYGVKD. V shed 6 bases, J shed 7 bases, and the junction held 8 bases outside the gene matches. CDR3 length: 14 amino acids. In DNA form, the CDR3 reads TGTGCCATCAGCGACAGGGGTCGCGAGAATGAGCAGTTCTTC. Encoded protein: CAISDRGRENEQFF.

This clonotype has only a few counts. CDR3 nucleotides: TGCAGTGCTGTCCCCGGGACTAGAGTCGAAGAGACCCAGTACTTC. Translated, it gives CSAVPGTRVEETQYF. The chain recombines TRBV20-1 with TRBJ2-5; 8 bases map to TRBD2. J was trimmed by 3 bases and V by 5 bases; bases with no gene match: 11. Germline lookup yields CDR1 DFQATT and CDR2 SNEGSKA (reference sequence). CDR3 size: 15 residues.